This T cell receptor (beta chain) was sequenced in a study of T-cell reconstitution after alpha-beta-depleted transplantation in children (dated by TCRdb to about 2016). In the study overall: The study quantitatively tracked T-cell immune reconstitution after TCRalphabeta/CD19-depleted allogeneic hematopoietic cell transplantation in children using TCR repertoire profiling.

From a lookup of the germline V gene, CDR1 and CDR2 are SGHDT and YYEEEE. Reading from cysteine to phenylalanine, the CDR3 counts 15 amino acids. Kept here is only the CDR3 DNA, which spans 45 bases and is read in frame from base 1. V ends up 4 bases short and J 8 bases short, with an unmatched junction base count of 12. Library prep was done by PCR. This sample was sequenced with an Illumina HiSeq 2500. TCR library preparation used molecular barcoding, with unique molecular identifiers applied to normalize quantification of the TCRbeta repertoire. TCRdb trimmed public reads at Q25 via fastp, called clones via MiXCR and kept in-frame beta chains. Each record represents a unique CDR3 protein, reported with the most common genes and DNA among its rows. For this sample there are roughly 100,000 distinct CDR3 sequences; approximately 8% appear just once. The leading ten clones occupy 16% of the sample.

The paper as a whole reports these results and caveats: In some patients, the high TCRbeta diversity seen at day 60 was put down to recipient T cells and intrathymic progenitors that had survived conditioning. About two months after transplant, the apparently early recovery of alphabetaT-cell counts reportedly depended on just several hundred clones that had expanded rapidly and came from non-depleted graft cells. Over subsequent months, a decline in hyperexpanded clone frequencies was noted, and after one year, T-cell counts and TCRbeta diversity were mostly ascribed to newly produced T cells.

Reading the label with the study, this specimen's treatment or condition is: allogeneic hematopoietic cell transplantation with graft depleted of TCRalphabeta T cells and CD19 B cells. TCRalphabeta/CD19-depleted allogeneic hematopoietic cell grafts were given to the transplant recipients, all of whom were children. This clonotype was picked up many times. Its target antigen remains unknown. No qualities accompany the bases; no much larger clone lies one base away. This sequence uses TRBV5-6 and TRBJ1-2; a stretch of 9 junction bases matches TRBD1. This TCR was sampled from a boy aged 2 to 10 with acute lymphoblastic leukemia, due to receive a stem cell transplant. The sequenced sample was PBMCs, obtained before TCRalphabeta/CD19-depleted stem cell transplant. The CDR3 sequence is CASSEDRGRPDGYTF. The nucleotide sequence reads TGTGCCAGCAGCGAGGACAGGGGAAGGCCTGACGGCTACACCTTC.